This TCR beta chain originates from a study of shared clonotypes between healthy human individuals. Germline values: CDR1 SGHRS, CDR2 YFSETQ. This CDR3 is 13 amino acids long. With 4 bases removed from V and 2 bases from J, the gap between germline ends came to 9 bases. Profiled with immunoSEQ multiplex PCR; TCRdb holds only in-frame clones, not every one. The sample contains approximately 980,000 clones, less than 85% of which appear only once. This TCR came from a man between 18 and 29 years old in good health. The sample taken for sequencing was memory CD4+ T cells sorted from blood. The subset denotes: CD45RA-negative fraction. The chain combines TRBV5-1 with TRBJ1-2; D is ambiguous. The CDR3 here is CASSDTGNYGYTF. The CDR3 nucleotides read TGCGCCAGCAGCGACACCGGGAACTATGGCTACACCTTC.